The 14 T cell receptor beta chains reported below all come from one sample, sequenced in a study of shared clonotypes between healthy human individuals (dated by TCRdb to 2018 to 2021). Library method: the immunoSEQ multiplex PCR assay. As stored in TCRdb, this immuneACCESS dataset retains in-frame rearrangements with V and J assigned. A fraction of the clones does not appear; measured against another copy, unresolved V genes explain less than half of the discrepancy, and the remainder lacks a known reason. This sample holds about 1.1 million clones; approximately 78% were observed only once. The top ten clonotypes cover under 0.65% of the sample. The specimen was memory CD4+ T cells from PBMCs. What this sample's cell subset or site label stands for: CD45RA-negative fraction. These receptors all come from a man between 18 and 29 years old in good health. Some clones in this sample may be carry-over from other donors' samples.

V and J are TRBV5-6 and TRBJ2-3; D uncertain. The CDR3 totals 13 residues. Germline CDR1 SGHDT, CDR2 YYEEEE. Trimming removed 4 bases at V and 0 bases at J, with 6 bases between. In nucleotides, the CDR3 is TGTGCCAGCAGCCCCTACAGCACAGATACGCAGTATTTT. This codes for CASSPYSTDTQYF.

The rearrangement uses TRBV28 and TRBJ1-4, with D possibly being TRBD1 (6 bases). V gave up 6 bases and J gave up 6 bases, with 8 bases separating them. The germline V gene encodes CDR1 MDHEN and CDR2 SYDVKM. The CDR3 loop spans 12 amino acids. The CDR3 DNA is TGTGCCAGCAGCCGGACAGATGAAAAACTGTTTTTT. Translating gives CASSRTDEKLFF.

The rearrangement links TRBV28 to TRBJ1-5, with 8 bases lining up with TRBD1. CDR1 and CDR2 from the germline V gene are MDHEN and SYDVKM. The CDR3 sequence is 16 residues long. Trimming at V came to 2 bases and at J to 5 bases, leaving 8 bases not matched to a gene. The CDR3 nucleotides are TGTGCCAGCAGTTTAAGACAGGGGAAGGACGATCAGCCCCAGCATTTT. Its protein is CASSLRQGKDDQPQHF.

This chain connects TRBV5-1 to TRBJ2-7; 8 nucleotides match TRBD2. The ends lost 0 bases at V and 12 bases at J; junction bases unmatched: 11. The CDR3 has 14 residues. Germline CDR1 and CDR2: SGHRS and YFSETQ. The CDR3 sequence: CASSLAASGSSWYF. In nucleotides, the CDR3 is TGCGCCAGCAGCTTGGCCGCTAGCGGGTCCTCCTGGTACTTC. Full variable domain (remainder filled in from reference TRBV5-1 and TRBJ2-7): KAGVTQTPRYLIKTRGQQVTLSCSPISGHRSVSWYQQTPGQGLQFLFEYFSETQRNKGNFPGRFSGRQFSNSRSEMNVSTLELGDSALYLCASSLAASGSSWYFGPGTRLTVT.

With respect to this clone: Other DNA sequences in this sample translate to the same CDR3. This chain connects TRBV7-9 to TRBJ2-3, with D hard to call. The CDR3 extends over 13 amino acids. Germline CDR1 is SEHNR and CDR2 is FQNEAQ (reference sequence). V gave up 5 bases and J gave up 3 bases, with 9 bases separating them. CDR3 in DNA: TGTGCCAGCAGCCCCTCTGGGACAGATACGCAGTATTTT. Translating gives CASSPSGTDTQYF. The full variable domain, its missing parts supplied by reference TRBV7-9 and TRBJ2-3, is DTGVSQNPRHKITKRGQNVTFRCDPISEHNRLYWYRQTLGQGPEFLTYFQNEAQLEKSRLLSDRFSAERPKGSFSTLEIQRTEQGDSAMYLCASSPSGTDTQYFGPGTRLTVL.

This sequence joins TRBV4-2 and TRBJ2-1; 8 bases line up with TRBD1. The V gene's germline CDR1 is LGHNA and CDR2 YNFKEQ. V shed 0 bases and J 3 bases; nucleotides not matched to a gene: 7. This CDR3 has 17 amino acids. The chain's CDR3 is CASSQEGGDRGYNEQFF. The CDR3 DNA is TGTGCCAGCAGCCAAGAAGGGGGAGACAGGGGCTACAATGAGCAGTTCTTC.

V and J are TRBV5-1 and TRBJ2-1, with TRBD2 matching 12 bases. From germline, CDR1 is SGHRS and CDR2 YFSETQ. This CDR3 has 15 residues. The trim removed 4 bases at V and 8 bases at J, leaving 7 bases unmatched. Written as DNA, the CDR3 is TGCGCCAGCAGCGTGACTAGCGGGAGTGGACATGAGCAGTTCTTC. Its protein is CASSVTSGSGHEQFF.

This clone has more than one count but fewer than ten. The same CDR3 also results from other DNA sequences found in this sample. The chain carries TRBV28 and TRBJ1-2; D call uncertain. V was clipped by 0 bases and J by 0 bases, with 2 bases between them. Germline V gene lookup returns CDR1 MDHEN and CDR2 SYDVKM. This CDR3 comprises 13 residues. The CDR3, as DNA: TGTGCCAGCAGTTTATGGGCTAACTATGGCTACACCTTC. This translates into CASSLWANYGYTF.

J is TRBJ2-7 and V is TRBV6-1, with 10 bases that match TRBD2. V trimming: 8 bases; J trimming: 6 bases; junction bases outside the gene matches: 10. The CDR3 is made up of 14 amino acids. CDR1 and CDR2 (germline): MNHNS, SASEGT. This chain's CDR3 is CASLAVAGGPEQYF. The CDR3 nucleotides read TGTGCCAGCTTGGCGGTAGCGGGGGGTCCCGAGCAGTACTTC.

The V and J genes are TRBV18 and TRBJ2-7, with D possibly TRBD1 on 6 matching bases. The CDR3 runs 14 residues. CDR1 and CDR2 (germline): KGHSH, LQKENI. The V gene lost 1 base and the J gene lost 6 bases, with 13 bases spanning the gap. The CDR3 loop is CASSPLDQGSEQYF. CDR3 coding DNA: TGTGCCAGCTCACCACTGGACCAGGGGAGCGAGCAGTACTTC.

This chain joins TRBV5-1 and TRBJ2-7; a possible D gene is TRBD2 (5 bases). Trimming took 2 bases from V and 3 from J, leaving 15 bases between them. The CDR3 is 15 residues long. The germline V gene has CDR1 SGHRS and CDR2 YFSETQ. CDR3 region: CASSFAWTSSYEQYF. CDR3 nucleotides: TGCGCCAGCAGCTTTGCTTGGACTTCCAGCTACGAGCAGTACTTC.

The chain's CDR3 is CATSRPSRGGNTEAFF. The CDR3 bases are TGTGCCACCAGCAGACCCTCCAGGGGGGGGAACACTGAAGCTTTCTTT. V gene TRBV15 combines with J gene TRBJ1-1; 7 bases map to TRBD1. The ends lost 2 bases at V and 1 base at J; junction bases unmatched: 7. The CDR3 contains 16 residues. The germline CDR1 and CDR2 sequences are LNHNV and YYDKDF (reference sequence).

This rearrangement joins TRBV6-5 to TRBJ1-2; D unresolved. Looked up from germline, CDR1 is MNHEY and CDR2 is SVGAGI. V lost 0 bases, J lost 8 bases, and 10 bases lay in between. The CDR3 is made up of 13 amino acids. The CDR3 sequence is CASSYSSEGGYTF. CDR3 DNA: TGTGCCAGCAGTTACTCGTCAGAGGGAGGCTACACCTTC.

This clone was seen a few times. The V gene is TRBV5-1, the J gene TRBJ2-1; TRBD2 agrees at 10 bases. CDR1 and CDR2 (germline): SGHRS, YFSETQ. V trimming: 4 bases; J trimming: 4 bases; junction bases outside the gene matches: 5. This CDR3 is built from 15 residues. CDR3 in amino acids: CASSRTSGNYNEQFF. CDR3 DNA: TGCGCCAGCAGCCGCACTAGCGGGAATTACAATGAGCAGTTCTTC. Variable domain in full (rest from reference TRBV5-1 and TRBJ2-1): KAGVTQTPRYLIKTRGQQVTLSCSPISGHRSVSWYQQTPGQGLQFLFEYFSETQRNKGNFPGRFSGRQFSNSRSEMNVSTLELGDSALYLCASSRTSGNYNEQFFGPGTRLTVL.